This T cell receptor beta chain was found in a study of blood T cell repertoires in COVID-19. Looking at the study overall: Acute-phase and convalescent COVID-19 samples originated in the United States, Italy and Spain. The cDNA or gDNA used as material had been derived from T cells, B-cell-depleted T cells, or PBMCs.

Per the authors' pipeline: Using reference gene primer amplification, nucleated cell counts were estimated. The data were produced by immunoSEQ multiplex PCR, yet TCRdb's version contains in-frame clones alone and is incomplete. V, J and clone size were drawn from that table, and D and trimming were deduced from the DNA. The table records 25,000 to 30,000 clones, approximately 84% of them present only once. There are 14 residues in the CDR3. CDR1 and CDR2 from the germline V gene are LNHNV and YYDKDF (reference sequence). V dropped 3 bases and J dropped 4 bases, with 12 bases sitting between them. Sequenced sample: peripheral blood. This TCR was sampled from a woman aged 80 or older with acute or convalescent COVID-19. V usage is TRBV15 and J usage is TRBJ1-2; D might be TRBD1 (6 bases). CDR3 sequence (DNA): TGTGCCACCAGCAGTAACACAGGGCTCTATGGCTACACCTTC. Its protein is CATSSNTGLYGYTF.